The T cell receptor (beta chain) under discussion was sequenced for a study of CD8+ T cells in alopecia areata (dated by TCRdb to 2016 to 2019). As for the study more broadly: The treated patients, all with moderate-to-severe alopecia areata, were enrolled in an open-label pilot trial of oral tofacitinib given at 5 to 10 mg twice daily. Tofacitinib was administered for 6 to 18 months, and 6 months of follow-up off drug were then conducted to assess delayed response and recurrence. To study T cell clonal expansion in alopecia areata, the researchers applied high-throughput TCRbeta sequencing to both the C3H/HeJ mouse model and human patients. In humans, TCRbeta sequencing was performed on scalp tissue and on sorted CD4+ and CD8+ peripheral blood T cells from healthy controls and from patients with patchy or totalis/universalis alopecia areata. Biopsies were taken from tofacitinib-treated patients at baseline and again at 4 and 24 weeks into treatment, and several of those patients also had a later scalp biopsy. Scalp clonality was compared across normal scalp (n=4), patchy alopecia areata scalp (n=8), and alopecia totalis/universalis scalp (n=8). RNA was extracted with the PAXgene miRNA kit for fixed scalp, the miRNeasy kit for PBMCs, and the RNeasy kit for mouse skin. Amplification of TCRbeta CDR3 regions was done by immunoSEQ multiplex PCR using 35 Vbeta forward primers and 13 Jbeta reverse primers. Study-level results and caveats: Lesional scalp, especially in alopecia totalis/universalis, showed higher clonality and more expanded CD8+ clones than normal scalp, suggesting antigenic drive. Shared TCR sequences between patients were less evident than in mice, which may be partly attributable to HLA diversity in the patient population. Scalp TCR repertoire analysis is complicated because resident alphabeta T cells in normal human skin are also sequenced, whereas mouse skin is dominated by gammadelta T cells.

The library was built by means of the immunoSEQ multiplex PCR assay. RNA was extracted from all samples and reverse transcribed into cDNA, which served as template for TCR sequencing. First-strand cDNA was synthesized with SuperScript III using a 2:1 mix of oligo-dT and random hexamers. A synthetic immune receptor repertoire was used to measure amplification bias, and any remaining bias was corrected computationally. As for how the authors treated the data: After raw reads were preprocessed to remove errors, the CDR3 was defined following IMGT conventions as running from the conserved cysteine to phenylalanine. Clonality was computed by normalizing Shannon entropy by log2 of the number of productive unique TCRs and subtracting the result from 1. Whether each scalp clone was CD4 or CD8 was inferred by checking scalp TCRbeta sequences against the CD4 and CD8 repertoires from sorted blood. TCRdb stores this immuneACCESS table with in-frame sequences only. Part of the clones is absent; in the studies checked, under half of the shortfall reflects unresolved V genes, and no reason is known for the rest. For V, J and clone size, that table is used; D and trimming come from the DNA. The sample has 110,000 to 150,000 clones on record, around three fifths of them singletons. Under 7.5% of the sample goes to the ten largest clones.

A few counts support this clone. Its antigen remains unidentified. One end of the junction varies from germline; a read error may be responsible. What the time point label conveys for this sample: baseline before oral tofacitinib. From alopecia areata patients, peripheral blood was collected along with lesional scalp punch biopsies. PBMCs were isolated by density centrifugation and stained for CD3, CD4 and CD8, after which CD4+ and CD8+ T cells were sorted on a FACSAria. Reading from cysteine to phenylalanine, the CDR3 counts 12 amino acids. Only CDR3 DNA remains: 36 bases, in frame from the first base. CDR1 and CDR2 are read off the germline V gene as SQVTM and ANQGSEA.

This chain joins TRBV29-1 to TRBJ1-1; no D gene can be assigned with confidence. This TCR was sampled from a human donor with alopecia areata. Sample: CD4+ T cells sorted from blood, taken at week 0. The CDR3: CSVERTIGPQIF. The DNA reads as follows: TGCAGCGTTGAAAGAACCATAGGACCGCAGATTTTT.